Each of the 3 T cell receptor beta chains below was sequenced from the same sample in a study of blood T cell repertoires in COVID-19. The method was immunoSEQ multiplex PCR; TCRdb's version includes in-frame clones alone and lacks a portion of them. The sample yields about 94,000 clones, about 80% seen once. The specimen was peripheral blood. These receptors were obtained from a human donor in a cohort sampled during active COVID-19.

Only one count was recorded for this clone. J is TRBJ2-7 and V is TRBV6-4, with 8 nucleotides matching TRBD2. Germline V gene data show CDR1 as MRHNA and CDR2 as SNTAGT. This CDR3 has 20 amino acids. The trim removed 2 bases at V and 0 bases at J, leaving 18 bases unmatched. CDR3 in DNA: TGTGCCAGCAGTGACCCGACCCGGAGCGGGAGAATCGAGAGCTCCTACGAGCAGTACTTC. Its protein product is CASSDPTRSGRIESSYEQYF.

The chain's CDR3 is CSASLRGAKNIQYF. CDR3 DNA: TGCAGTGCTAGTCTCCGGGGAGCCAAAAACATTCAGTACTTC. The V and J genes are TRBV20-1 and TRBJ2-4; tentatively, D is TRBD2 (5 bases). CDR3 length: 14 residues. CDR1 is DFQATT and CDR2 is SNEGSKA in the germline V gene (reference sequence). Deletions cut 3 bases from V and 0 bases from J, with 9 bases between.

The chain employs TRBV30 and TRBJ1-4; D perhaps matches TRBD1 (6 bases). The ends were cut back, 3 bases at V and 13 bases at J, with 15 bases in the middle. Germline V gene data show CDR1 as GTSNPN and CDR2 as SVGIG (reference sequence). The CDR3 has 12 residues. For the CDR3, the DNA is TGTGCCTGGAGCCAAAACCTAGGGGGACTGTTTTTT. Protein sequence: CAWSQNLGGLFF. The variable domain in full, completed from reference TRBV30 and TRBJ1-4, reads SQTIHQWPATLVQPVGSPLSLECTVEGTSNPNLYWYRQAAGRGLQLLFYSVGIGQISSEVPQNLSASRPQDRQFILSSKKLLLSDSGFYLCAWSQNLGGLFFGSGTQLSVL.